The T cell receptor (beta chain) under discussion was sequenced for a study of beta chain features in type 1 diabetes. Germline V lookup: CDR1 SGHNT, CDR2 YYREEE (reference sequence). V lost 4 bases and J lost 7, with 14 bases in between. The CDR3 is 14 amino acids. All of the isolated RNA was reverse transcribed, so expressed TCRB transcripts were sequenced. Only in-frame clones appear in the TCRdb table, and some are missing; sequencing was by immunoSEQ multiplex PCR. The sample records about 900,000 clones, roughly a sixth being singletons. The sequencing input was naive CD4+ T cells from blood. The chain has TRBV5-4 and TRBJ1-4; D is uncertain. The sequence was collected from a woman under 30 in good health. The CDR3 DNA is TGTGCCAGCAGCCCCGGCCCGCTGGGTGAAAAACTGTTTTTT. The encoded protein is CASSPGPLGEKLFF.